This entry is about one TCR beta chain. Antigen unknown. Looked up from germline, CDR1 is SGHRS and CDR2 is YFSETQ. Trimming left V 3 bases short and J 4 bases short, with 10 bases between. The CDR3 covers 13 residues. The record originates from a study of Tregs in tolerant kidney transplant recipients. FACS sorting followed an approximately six-day coculture of CFSE-labeled recipient PBMCs with irradiated graft donor PBMCs. The table came from immunoSEQ multiplex PCR; TCRdb's copy has only in-frame clones and leaves some out. The sample has about 15,000 clones, roughly 50% seen once. The sequence derives from a human patient who received a combined kidney and bone marrow transplant. The chain joins TRBV5-1 to TRBJ2-5; possible D gene TRBD1, 5 bases. Sequencing was performed on CD4+ T cells from blood cultured with allogeneic cells, taken before the transplant. The CDR3 DNA sequence: TGCGCCAGCAGCTCCTCAGGGCCAGAGACCCAGTACTTC. The encoded protein is CASSSSGPETQYF.